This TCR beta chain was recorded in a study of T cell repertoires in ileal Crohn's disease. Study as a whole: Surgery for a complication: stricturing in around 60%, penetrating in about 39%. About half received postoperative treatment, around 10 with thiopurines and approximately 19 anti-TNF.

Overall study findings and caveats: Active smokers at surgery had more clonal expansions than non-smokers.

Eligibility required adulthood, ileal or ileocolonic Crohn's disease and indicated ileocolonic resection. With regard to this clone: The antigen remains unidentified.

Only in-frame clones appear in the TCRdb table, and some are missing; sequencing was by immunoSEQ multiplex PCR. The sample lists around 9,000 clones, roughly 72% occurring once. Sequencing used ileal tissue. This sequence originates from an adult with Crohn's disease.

The CDR3 DNA follows: TGCGCCAGCCCCAGGACTCAATCGCGAGGTTGGAGCAATCAGCCCCAGCATTTT. It is translated as CASPRTQSRGWSNQPQHF. This chain joins TRBV23-1 and TRBJ1-5; D not certain. TRBV23-1 is marked as an open reading frame, function uncertain. This CDR3 comprises 18 residues. V was pared by 8 bases and J by 1 base, with 24 bases between.